The 29 T cell receptor beta chains given below trace back to one sample, sequenced in a study of blood T cell repertoires in COVID-19. TCRdb's table, derived via immunoSEQ multiplex PCR, lists solely in-frame clones and lacks some. The table includes about 250,000 clones, 88% detected once. Sequenced: peripheral blood. These TCRs come from a man aged 80 or over with acute or convalescent COVID-19.

The CDR3 reads CASSLRVGNSPLHF. In nucleotides, the CDR3 is TGTGCCAGCAGTCTCAGGGTTGGTAATTCACCCCTCCACTTT. The V and J genes are TRBV2 and TRBJ1-6; the D gene is possibly TRBD1 (5 bases). Trimming cost V 5 bases and J 6 bases, with 11 bases left between them. CDR3 length equals 14 residues. Germline CDR1 SNHLY, CDR2 FYNNEI.

This sequence joins TRBV4-1 and TRBJ2-1, with 7 positions matching TRBD1. V was clipped by 2 bases and J by 7 bases; unmatched bases: 14. Looked up from germline, CDR1 is MGHRA and CDR2 is YSYEKL. The CDR3 has 17 amino acids. CDR3 sequence reads: CASSQSPLTGERNEQFF. In DNA form, the CDR3 reads TGCGCCAGCAGCCAAAGTCCCCTCACAGGGGAACGAAATGAGCAGTTCTTC.

This rearrangement joins TRBV19 to TRBJ1-5; D not certain. V was pared by 2 bases and J by 2 bases, with 13 bases between. The germline V gene has CDR1 LNHDA and CDR2 SQIVND (reference sequence). This CDR3 is built from 16 residues. The DNA for the CDR3 is TGTGCCAGTAGTATAAGGAGGGATGGGGGCAATCAGCCCCAGCATTTT. Translating gives CASSIRRDGGNQPQHF.

The rearrangement links TRBV5-1 to TRBJ1-2; D remains unclear. This CDR3 region has 14 residues. Germline CDR1 SGHRS, CDR2 YFSETQ. With 0 bases removed from V and 2 bases from J, the gap between germline ends came to 8 bases. CDR3 amino acids: CASSLEPGNYGYTF. The CDR3, as DNA: TGCGCCAGCAGCTTGGAACCGGGAAACTATGGCTACACCTTC.

The chain recombines TRBV18 with TRBJ2-3; D is unresolved. Germline CDR1 and CDR2: KGHSH and LQKENI. V lost 3 bases to trimming and J lost 1 base, with 5 bases between them. This CDR3 is 13 amino acids long. The CDR3 protein is CASSPRGTDTQYF. Written as DNA, the CDR3 is TGTGCCAGCTCACCCCGGGGCACAGATACGCAGTATTTT.

The chain employs TRBV7-3 and TRBJ1-2; 7 positions match TRBD1. Unmatched junction bases numbered 8, after V lost 5 bases and J lost 2 bases. The V gene's germline CDR1 is SGHTA and CDR2 FQGTGA. The CDR3 loop spans 15 amino acids. CDR3 region: CASSRNAGGNYGYTF. CDR3 DNA: TGTGCCAGCAGCCGCAACGCAGGGGGGAACTATGGCTACACCTTC.

The chain employs TRBV12-5 and TRBJ1-5, with 12 bases that match TRBD1. The germline V gene encodes CDR1 LGHNT and CDR2 FRNRAP. The V segment lost 1 base and the J segment 13 bases; nucleotides outside the gene matches: 8. The CDR3 consists of 15 residues. This chain's CDR3 is CASGLGGTGGQVQHF. CDR3 DNA sequence: TGTGCTAGTGGTTTGGGCGGGACAGGGGGCCAGGTTCAGCATTTT.

This clone has just one count. Distinct nucleotide sequences in the sample also encode this CDR3. The chain couples TRBV5-1 to TRBJ2-3; no reliable D call. CDR1 and CDR2 (germline): SGHRS, YFSETQ. Deletions cut 0 bases from V and 0 bases from J, with 8 bases between. CDR3 size: 15 residues. This chain's CDR3 is CASSLEWASTDTQYF. The CDR3, as DNA: TGCGCCAGCAGCTTGGAATGGGCTAGCACAGATACGCAGTATTTT.

The rearrangement uses TRBV7-9 and TRBJ1-2; 7 bases are shared with TRBD1. Germline V gives CDR1 SEHNR, CDR2 FQNEAQ (reference sequence). Unmatched junction bases numbered 7, after V lost 5 bases and J lost 7 bases. The CDR3 extends over 13 amino acids. In nucleotides, the CDR3 is TGTGCCAGCAGCGTCGAACAGGGGTTTGGCTACACCTTC. Protein sequence: CASSVEQGFGYTF.

The rearrangement links TRBV27 to TRBJ2-7, with 10 bases identical to TRBD2. V dropped 5 bases and J dropped 2; count of bases not matched to a gene: 6. This CDR3 has 15 amino acids. Germline CDR1 MNHEY, CDR2 SMNVEV (reference sequence). CDR3 residues: CASSPTAGGPYEQYF. In nucleotides, the CDR3 is TGTGCCAGCAGTCCGACAGCGGGAGGGCCCTACGAGCAGTACTTC.

V gene TRBV24-1 combines with J gene TRBJ2-2, with 9 bases matching TRBD1. Germline V lookup: CDR1 KGHDR, CDR2 SFDVKD. J was trimmed by 4 bases and V by 4 bases; bases with no gene match: 6. The CDR3 spans 16 residues. As DNA, the CDR3 is TGTGCCACCAGTGAAACAGGGGGCAAGAGCACCGGGGAGCTGTTTTTT. Protein sequence: CATSETGGKSTGELFF.

This chain joins TRBV6-5 and TRBJ1-1, with D unresolved. This CDR3 has 13 amino acids. Germline V gene lookup returns CDR1 MNHEY and CDR2 SVGAGI. With 2 bases removed from V and 4 bases from J, the gap between germline ends came to 8 bases. The CDR3 DNA sequence: TGTGCCAGCAGTTACGACGGCGGCACTGAAGCTTTCTTT. Its protein product is CASSYDGGTEAFF.

The genes are TRBV7-3 and TRBJ2-2; possible D gene TRBD1, 6 bases. V gave up 3 bases and J gave up 5 bases, with 10 bases separating them. This CDR3 contains 14 residues. The germline V gene has CDR1 SGHTA and CDR2 FQGTGA. CDR3 loop: CASSFNRDTGELFF. CDR3 bases: TGTGCCAGCAGCTTTAACAGGGATACCGGGGAGCTGTTTTTT.

This clone is a singleton in its sample. V usage is TRBV11-2 and J usage is TRBJ1-1; 10 nucleotides align to TRBD1. With V trimmed by 1 base and J by 1 base, 9 bases remained unmatched. The CDR3 totals 18 residues. Germline-derived CDR1 and CDR2 are SGHAT and FQNNGV. In DNA form, the CDR3 reads TGTGCCAGCAGCTTAGGTTGGGGACAGGGGTTAGGGAACACTGAAGCTTTCTTT. Translating it yields CASSLGWGQGLGNTEAFF.

This chain uses TRBV5-1 with TRBJ1-1; the D gene is possibly TRBD1 (6 bases). Germline V gene lookup returns CDR1 SGHRS and CDR2 YFSETQ. The CDR3 runs 15 residues. V lost 4 bases to trimming and J lost 1 base, with 14 bases between them. CDR3 residues: CASSIGQPGNTEAFF. CDR3 sequence (DNA): TGCGCCAGCAGCATAGGACAGCCCGGGAACACTGAAGCTTTCTTT.

This clone has a handful of counts. This chain links TRBV5-1 with TRBJ2-2; D is unclear. Germline CDR1 is SGHRS and CDR2 is YFSETQ. This CDR3 is 13 amino acids long. The V end was cut by 0 bases, the J end by 6 bases, with 6 bases between. The CDR3 bases are TGCGCCAGCAGCTTGGGTGGAGCCGGGGAGCTGTTTTTT. It translates to CASSLGGAGELFF.

The chain couples TRBV7-9 to TRBJ1-1, with D unclear. V was trimmed by 5 bases and J by 11 bases, leaving 15 bases between them. This CDR3 region has 12 residues. The germline gives CDR1 SEHNR, CDR2 FQNEAQ (reference sequence). The DNA of the CDR3 is TGTGCCAGCAGCCCGCAGGAAGGTCGGGCTTTCTTT. It codes for CASSPQEGRAFF.

The genes are TRBV10-3 and TRBJ1-2; 10 bases fit TRBD1. The trim removed 4 bases at V and 4 bases at J, leaving 6 bases unmatched. Germline-derived CDR1 and CDR2 are ENHRY and SYGVKD. This CDR3 spans 15 amino acids. The CDR3 DNA reads as TGTGCCATCAGTGCGACAGGGGGCAAAGGCTATGGCTACACCTTC. It is translated as CAISATGGKGYGYTF.

V gene TRBV5-1 combines with J gene TRBJ2-5, with a weak D call TRBD2 (6 bases). The CDR3 spans 13 residues. The germline V gene has CDR1 SGHRS and CDR2 YFSETQ. The V end lost 4 bases, the J end lost 7 bases, and 14 bases lay between the germline ends. CDR3 in DNA: TGCGCCAGCAGCCCCTCTAGCGTGGGGACCCAGTACTTC. Protein product: CASSPSSVGTQYF.

V is TRBV7-2 and J is TRBJ1-3, with a possible D match to TRBD1 (5 bases). The length of the CDR3 is 15 residues. The germline V gene has CDR1 SGHTA and CDR2 FQGNSA. V lost 4 bases and J lost 2, with 12 bases in between. The CDR3 protein is CASSSRVLAGNTIYF. In nucleotides, the CDR3 is TGTGCCAGCAGCTCCAGGGTTTTGGCTGGAAACACCATATATTTT.

This clone has only one observation. The V and J genes are TRBV29-1 and TRBJ1-2; D remains ambiguous. Trimming shortened V by 0 bases and J by 4 bases, and 6 bases separated the two germline ends. This CDR3 region has 12 residues. Per germline, CDR1 SQVTM and CDR2 ANQGSEA. The CDR3 loop is CSVEDPGYGYTF. As DNA, the CDR3 is TGCAGCGTTGAAGACCCCGGCTATGGCTACACCTTC.

The rearrangement links TRBV13 to TRBJ2-5; weak D call: TRBD1 (5 bases). Trimming removed 5 bases at V and 4 bases at J, with 11 bases between. The CDR3 spans 13 residues. In germline, CDR1 is PRHDT, CDR2 FYEKMQ (reference sequence). The chain's CDR3 is CASSRRQTETQYF. In nucleotides, the CDR3 is TGTGCCAGCAGCCGGAGACAGACAGAGACCCAGTACTTC. The variable domain in full, completed from reference TRBV13 and TRBJ2-5, reads AAGVIQSPRHLIKEKRETATLKCYPIPRHDTVYWYQQGPGQDPQFLISFYEKMQSDKGSIPDRFSAQQFSDYHSELNMSSLELGDSALYFCASSRRQTETQYFGPGTRLLVL.

The V gene is TRBV5-5, the J gene TRBJ2-3, with TRBD2 matching over 10 bases. The CDR3 has 16 residues. Trimming took 0 bases from V and 1 from J; bases not matched to a gene: 2. Per germline, CDR1 SGHKS and CDR2 YYEKEE (reference sequence). The CDR3 bases are TGTGCCAGCAGCTTGGTTCTAGCGGGGGGCACAGATACGCAGTATTTT. This sequence encodes CASSLVLAGGTDTQYF.

CDR3 DNA sequence: TGTGCCAGCAGCGCTAGCGGGGGGGCCCACAATGAGCAGTTCTTC. Its translation is CASSASGGAHNEQFF. The V and J genes are TRBV5-8 and TRBJ2-1, with 12 bases aligning to TRBD2. V dropped 4 bases and J dropped 5; count of bases not matched to a gene: 4. Germline CDR1 is SGHTS and CDR2 is YDEGEE. This CDR3 contains 15 residues.

CDR3 coding DNA: TGTGCCAGCACTAGACAGGGGGACTACTATGGCTACACCTTC. It codes for CASTRQGDYYGYTF. This sequence joins TRBV6-5 and TRBJ1-2; 9 positions agree with TRBD1. Trimming at V came to 7 bases and at J to 3 bases, leaving 6 bases not matched to a gene. The CDR3 loop spans 14 amino acids. Germline CDR1 reads MNHEY; CDR2 reads SVGAGI.

This clone was detected only once. This chain uses TRBV19 with TRBJ1-1; 7 nucleotides line up with TRBD1. The V gene's germline CDR1 is LNHDA and CDR2 SQIVND (reference sequence). This CDR3 has 13 amino acids. The ends lost 6 bases at V and 4 bases at J; junction bases unmatched: 5. CDR3 nucleotide sequence: TGTGCCAGTAGACCTACAGGGGCCACTGAAGCTTTCTTT. Its translation is CASRPTGATEAFF.

The rearrangement uses TRBV3-1 (or the pseudogene TRBV3-2) and TRBJ2-1, with 12 bases matching TRBD2. V dropped 0 bases and J dropped 9; count of bases not matched to a gene: 9. There are 17 residues in the CDR3. Germline V gene data show CDR1 as LGHDT and CDR2 as YNNKEL (reference sequence). This CDR3 reads CASSQDLRTSGAREQFF. Written as DNA, the CDR3 is TGTGCCAGCAGCCAAGACCTACGGACTAGCGGGGCCCGTGAGCAGTTCTTC.

This clone was seen a few times. V usage is TRBV10-3 and J usage is TRBJ1-2, with D perhaps matching TRBD1 (6 bases). Per germline, CDR1 ENHRY and CDR2 SYGVKD. Trimming pared 0 bases from V and 8 bases from J, leaving 16 bases between. The CDR3 extends over 15 amino acids. DNA for the CDR3: TGTGCCATCAGTGAGTCAATAAGGGGGGGAAGAGGCTACACCTTC. Residues: CAISESIRGGRGYTF.

In DNA form, the CDR3 reads TGTGCCAGCAGTCGAAGAGGGGGGGGATTGGAGACCCAGTACTTC. This gives the protein CASSRRGGGLETQYF. J is TRBJ2-5 and V is TRBV6-5; tentatively, D is TRBD2 (7 bases). Trimming removed 5 bases from V and 5 bases from J, with 18 bases in between. Germline-derived CDR1 and CDR2 are MNHEY and SVGAGI. The CDR3 totals 15 residues.